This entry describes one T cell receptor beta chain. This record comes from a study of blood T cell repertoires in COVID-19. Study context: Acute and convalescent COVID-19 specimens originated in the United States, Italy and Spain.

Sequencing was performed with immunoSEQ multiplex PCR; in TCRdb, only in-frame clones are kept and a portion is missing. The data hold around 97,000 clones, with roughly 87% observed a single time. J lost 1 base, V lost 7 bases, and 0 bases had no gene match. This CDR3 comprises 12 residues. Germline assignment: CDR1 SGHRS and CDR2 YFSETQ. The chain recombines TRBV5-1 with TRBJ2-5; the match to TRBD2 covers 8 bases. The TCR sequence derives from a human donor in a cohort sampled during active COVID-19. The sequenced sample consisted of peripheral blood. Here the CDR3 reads CASRGGQETQYF. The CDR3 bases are TGCGCCAGCCGGGGGGGCCAAGAGACCCAGTACTTC. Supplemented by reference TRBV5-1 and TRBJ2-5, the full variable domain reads KAGVTQTPRYLIKTRGQQVTLSCSPISGHRSVSWYQQTPGQGLQFLFEYFSETQRNKGNFPGRFSGRQFSNSRSEMNVSTLELGDSALYLCASRGGQETQYFGPGTRLLVL.